The 29 T cell receptor beta chains presented below share a single source sample, sequenced in a study of CD8+CD57+ T cells in acquired aplastic anemia. CDR3 and TCR beta VDJ profiling relied on a genomic DNA template. TCRdb re-called the reads with MiXCR, one entry per CDR3 protein. The sample includes about 70,000 distinct CDR3 sequences, 54% of them seen just once. The source material was sorted CD4+, CD8+, or CD8+CD57+ T cells (not recorded which) from PBMCs. The receptor source for this set is a human donor in good health, serving as a control.

The chain is built from TRBV12-3 or TRBV12-4 and TRBJ2-6; maybe TRBD2 (5 bases). Trimming took off 6 bases at V and 4 bases at J, with 13 bases between the two ends. This CDR3 comprises 15 residues. The CDR3 here is CASSRRGLGANVLTF. DNA for the CDR3: TGTGCCAGCAGCCGCAGAGGGCTGGGGGCCAACGTCCTGACTTTC.

This chain links TRBV2 with TRBJ1-2; 7 bases match TRBD1. Germline V gene sequence: CDR1 SNHLY, CDR2 FYNNEI. V lost 5 bases, J lost 4 bases, and 10 bases stayed unmatched. The length of the CDR3 is 15 residues. The chain's CDR3 is CASSRETGLLYGYTF. CDR3 bases: TGTGCCAGCAGTCGAGAGACAGGGCTTCTCTATGGCTACACCTTC. Together with reference TRBV2 and TRBJ1-2, the CDR3 gives the full variable domain: EPEVTQTPSHQVTQMGQEVILRCVPISNHLYFYWYRQILGQKVEFLVSFYNNEISEKSEIFDDQFSVERPDGSNFTLKIRSTKLEDSAMYFCASSRETGLLYGYTFGSGTRLTVV.

J is TRBJ2-7 and V is TRBV7-9; 8 bases line up with TRBD1. V lost 4 bases and J lost 6; bases outside the gene matches: 8. CDR3 length: 14 amino acids. CDR1 and CDR2 (germline): SEHNR, FQNEAQ (reference sequence). The DNA for the CDR3 is TGTGCCAGCAGCTCCCGGACAGGGTTTGGCGAGCAGTACTTC. Translated, it gives CASSSRTGFGEQYF. Complete variable domain (other parts from reference TRBV7-9 and TRBJ2-7): DTGVSQNPRHKITKRGQNVTFRCDPISEHNRLYWYRQTLGQGPEFLTYFQNEAQLEKSRLLSDRFSAERPKGSFSTLEIQRTEQGDSAMYLCASSSRTGFGEQYFGPGTRLTVT.

The chain recombines TRBV12-3 or TRBV12-4 with TRBJ2-3; 8 positions agree with TRBD1. The CDR3 consists of 14 residues. Trimming took 6 bases from V and 4 from J; bases not matched to a gene: 6. Here the CDR3 reads CASRPGQGADTQYF. Here the CDR3 DNA reads TGTGCCAGCAGGCCCGGACAGGGCGCAGATACGCAGTATTTT.

This clonotype was picked up many times. The genes are TRBV7-9 and TRBJ2-2; TRBD1 matches at 7 bases. This CDR3 has 17 amino acids. Trimming removed 0 bases from V and 8 bases from J; junction bases left unmatched: 12. Germline lookup yields CDR1 SEHNR and CDR2 FQNEAQ (reference sequence). CDR3 in amino acids: CASSLARGQGGRGELFF. DNA for the CDR3: TGTGCCAGCAGCTTAGCGCGAGGACAAGGGGGCCGGGGGGAGCTGTTTTTT.

V usage is TRBV25-1 and J usage is TRBJ1-6, with D uncertain. CDR3 length: 14 amino acids. Germline V gene lookup returns CDR1 MGHDK and CDR2 SYGVNS. V dropped 2 bases and J dropped 6 bases, with 8 bases sitting between them. CDR3 protein: CASSEGRSNSPLHF. CDR3 DNA sequence: TGTGCCAGCAGTGAAGGGCGGAGTAATTCACCCCTCCACTTT.

This clonotype was observed many times. V gene TRBV20-1 combines with J gene TRBJ1-2; no clear D. The CDR3 totals 16 residues. Germline CDR1 is DFQATT and CDR2 is SNEGSKA (reference sequence). Trimming pared 4 bases from V and 5 bases from J, leaving 23 bases between. The CDR3 DNA reads as TGCAGTGCTACTCCCGGGGAGGACGCTCCCCAATATGGCTACACCTTC. Its protein product is CSATPGEDAPQYGYTF.

The chain joins TRBV7-9 to TRBJ1-6; TRBD1 is a possible D gene (6 bases). Germline V CDR1 and CDR2: SEHNR, FQNEAQ (reference sequence). This CDR3 is 17 amino acids long. Trimming shortened V by 5 bases and J by 9 bases, and 23 bases separated the two germline ends. The CDR3 is CASSTHDRGGAASPLHF. CDR3 nucleotide sequence: TGTGCCAGCAGCACGCATGATCGGGGGGGGGCCGCTTCACCCCTCCACTTT.

CDR3 nucleotide sequence: TGTGCCAGCAGCTTAGAACAGACCGGGGAGCTGTTTTTT. Amino acid sequence: CASSLEQTGELFF. The chain carries TRBV7-8 and TRBJ2-2, with D uncertain. This CDR3 has 13 amino acids. V lost 1 base to trimming and J lost 5 bases, with 5 bases between them. Germline V lookup: CDR1 SGHVS, CDR2 FQNEAQ.

On this clonotype itself: This may stem from a read error, because a much larger clone lies one nucleotide away. The CDR3 bases are TGTGCCAGCAGCTTGGTCCGGAGGTACGGAGCGGGAGTGGGGAATGAGCAGTTCTTC. It codes for CASSLVRRYGAGVGNEQFF. The V call is TRBV5-4, the J call TRBJ2-1; 8 bases are a match to TRBD2. Germline trimming cut 0 bases from V and 7 bases from J; bases unmatched to any gene: 18. The CDR3 is made up of 19 amino acids. Germline V gene lookup returns CDR1 SGHNT and CDR2 YYREEE (reference sequence).

There are many counts of this clonotype. The CDR3 spells CASSPPLATDTQYF. The DNA for the CDR3 is TGTGCCAGCAGTCCCCCACTAGCGACAGATACGCAGTATTTT. The chain employs TRBV6-2 or TRBV6-3 and TRBJ2-3; 7 nucleotides align to TRBD2. The CDR3 has 14 residues. The V segment lost 5 bases and the J segment 3 bases; nucleotides outside the gene matches: 5. Looked up from germline, CDR1 is MNHEY and CDR2 is SVGEGT.

This clonotype has ten or more counts. The chain couples TRBV5-5 to TRBJ2-1; the match to TRBD2 covers 10 bases. The V and J ends lost 1 base and 3 bases, in that order; junction bases with no gene match: 4. The CDR3 has 16 amino acids. Germline-derived CDR1 and CDR2 are SGHKS and YYEKEE (reference sequence). In DNA form, the CDR3 reads TGTGCCAGCAGCTTGCTCGCTAGCGGGGGCTACAATGAGCAGTTCTTC. This translates into CASSLLASGGYNEQFF.

This clonotype was counted many times. The chain couples TRBV7-9 to TRBJ2-2; D is perhaps TRBD1 (5 bases). Germline CDR1 and CDR2: SEHNR and FQNEAQ (reference sequence). The CDR3 extends over 15 amino acids. Trimming left V 5 bases short and J 4 bases short, with 14 bases between. The DNA of the CDR3 is TGTGCCAGCAGCCTTTCCTCAGGGTTCACCGGGGAGCTGTTTTTT. Amino acid sequence: CASSLSSGFTGELFF.

This clonotype was picked up many times. The chain joins TRBV2 to TRBJ1-5; the match to TRBD1 covers 7 bases. Unmatched junction bases numbered 12, after V lost 6 bases and J lost 7 bases. The CDR3 spans 15 residues. Germline CDR1 reads SNHLY; CDR2 reads FYNNEI. CDR3 bases: TGTGCCAGCAGCCCTGATGAACAGGGGTGGCAGCCCCAGCATTTT. Its translation is CASSPDEQGWQPQHF. Based on the CDR3 plus reference TRBV2 and TRBJ1-5, the full variable domain is EPEVTQTPSHQVTQMGQEVILRCVPISNHLYFYWYRQILGQKVEFLVSFYNNEISEKSEIFDDQFSVERPDGSNFTLKIRSTKLEDSAMYFCASSPDEQGWQPQHFGDGTRLSIL.

This clonotype has ten or more counts. The chain combines TRBV6-2 or TRBV6-3 with TRBJ2-3; the D gene could be TRBD1 or TRBD2 (5 bases each). Trimming shortened V by 4 bases and J by 7 bases, and 15 bases separated the two germline ends. The CDR3 has 14 residues. The germline gives CDR1 MNHEY, CDR2 SVGEGT. Written as DNA, the CDR3 is TGTGCCAGCAGTTTTCTCCGGGACCCCCATACGCAGTATTTT. Residues: CASSFLRDPHTQYF.

The V gene is TRBV6-1, the J gene TRBJ1-1; D is ambiguous. The V and J ends lost 6 bases and 0 bases respectively, with 8 bases between them. There are 13 residues in the CDR3. The germline CDR1 and CDR2 sequences are MNHNS and SASEGT. The CDR3 reads CASRASMNTEAFF. The CDR3 nucleotides are TGTGCCAGCAGGGCCAGCATGAACACTGAAGCTTTCTTT.

This clonotype was found many times. J is TRBJ1-6 and V is TRBV14; 10 bases are shared with TRBD1. CDR1 is SGHDN, CDR2 FVKESK, per germline. CDR3 length: 17 residues. The trim removed 1 base at V and 4 bases at J, leaving 4 bases unmatched. CDR3 sequence reads: CASSQGDRGTYNSPLHF. DNA for the CDR3: TGTGCCAGCAGCCAAGGGGACAGGGGTACTTATAATTCACCCCTCCACTTT.

This clonotype is termed medium-sized (0.01 to 0.1%). J is TRBJ2-7 and V is TRBV15; TRBD1 matches 7 bases. Germline CDR1 reads LNHNV; CDR2 reads YYDKDF (reference sequence). Trimming cost V 5 bases and J 1 base; bases outside gene matches: 5. The CDR3 has 14 amino acids. For the CDR3, the DNA is TGTGCCACCAGCGCCCCGGGACAGTCCTACGAGCAGTACTTC. This translates into CATSAPGQSYEQYF.

This clonotype was observed at least ten times. The chain has TRBV30 and TRBJ1-1, with a weak D call TRBD1 (6 bases). The CDR3 runs to 13 residues. Germline CDR1 GTSNPN, CDR2 SVGIG (reference sequence). V dropped 4 bases and J dropped 0 bases, with 9 bases sitting between them. The CDR3 is CAWTGALNTEAFF. CDR3 sequence (DNA): TGTGCCTGGACAGGGGCCTTGAACACTGAAGCTTTCTTT.

The rearrangement joins TRBV7-2 to TRBJ1-1; 8 nucleotides align to TRBD1. The CDR3 is 14 residues long. Germline CDR1 SGHTA, CDR2 FQGNSA. The junction had 3 bases not matched to a gene; V was cut back by 2 bases and J by 4 bases. CDR3 sequence (DNA): TGTGCCAGCAGCTTACGACAGGGGTTCACTGAAGCTTTCTTT. This codes for CASSLRQGFTEAFF.

This clonotype was seen ten or more times. CDR3 DNA sequence: TGTGCCAGCAGCCAAGGGGGGTTCTATGGCTACACCTTC. Its protein product is CASSQGGFYGYTF. V is TRBV4-2 and J is TRBJ1-2, with a tentative D call TRBD1 (5 bases). This CDR3 comprises 13 residues. The germline V gene has CDR1 LGHNA and CDR2 YNFKEQ. Trimming stripped 1 base from V and 4 bases from J, with 7 bases between.

This clonotype was seen repeatedly, ten times or more. The chain employs TRBV7-8 and TRBJ1-5; TRBD1 might be the D (6 bases). V lost 3 bases and J lost 1, with 13 bases in between. CDR1 SGHVS and CDR2 FQNEAQ come from the germline V gene. The CDR3 runs 16 residues. The CDR3 region has the DNA TGTGCCAGCAGCTTGTACAGGGAACTCAGCAATCAGCCCCAGCATTTT. Translated, it gives CASSLYRELSNQPQHF.

The table lists this clonotype with many counts. The gene calls are TRBV13 and TRBJ2-2, with no clear D. V was cut by 5 bases and J by 4 bases, with 17 bases left in between. CDR1 and CDR2 from the germline V gene are PRHDT and FYEKMQ (reference sequence). The CDR3 extends over 16 amino acids. The CDR3 region has the DNA TGTGCCAGCAGCCAGTACAGACTTCAAGGCACCGGGGAGCTGTTTTTT. As protein: CASSQYRLQGTGELFF.

A single count supports this clonotype. The rearrangement uses TRBV2 and TRBJ2-5, with 8 bases matching TRBD2. With V trimmed by 2 bases and J by 1 base, 0 bases remained unmatched. The CDR3 runs to 14 residues. Germline CDR1 reads SNHLY; CDR2 reads FYNNEI. Written as DNA, the CDR3 is TGTGCCAGCAGTGAACTAGCGGGCCAAGAGACCCAGTACTTC. Translation gives CASSELAGQETQYF.

V usage is TRBV7-8 and J usage is TRBJ2-7, with D possibly matching TRBD2 (5 bases). Germline-derived CDR1 and CDR2 are SGHVS and FQNEAQ. This CDR3 is built from 15 residues. V gave up 6 bases and J gave up 2 bases, with 17 bases separating them. CDR3 coding DNA: TGTGCCAGCAGTTTGGCGGCGAGGGTCCCCTACGAGCAGTACTTC. Amino acid sequence: CASSLAARVPYEQYF.

The genes are TRBV2 and TRBJ1-2; D remains unclear. The CDR3 covers 14 residues. The V gene lost 3 bases and the J gene lost 5 bases, with 13 bases spanning the gap. Germline CDR1 and CDR2: SNHLY and FYNNEI. The CDR3 spells CASSEQGASYGYTF. CDR3 nucleotides: TGTGCCAGCAGTGAGCAAGGAGCCAGTTATGGCTACACCTTC.

This clonotype was observed at least ten times. The CDR3 nucleotides are TGTGCCAGCAGTTACGTGGGGATGAACACTGAAGCTTTCTTT. Its protein product is CASSYVGMNTEAFF. The rearrangement links TRBV6-5 to TRBJ1-1; D gene unclear. The CDR3 length is 14 residues. Trimming pared 2 bases from V and 0 bases from J, leaving 7 bases between. Per germline, CDR1 MNHEY and CDR2 SVGAGI.

The gene calls are TRBV29-1 and TRBJ2-3; the match to TRBD2 covers 12 bases. The germline CDR1 and CDR2 sequences are SQVTM and ANQGSEA. V shed 6 bases and J 4 bases; nucleotides not matched to a gene: 5. The CDR3 consists of 14 residues. CDR3 bases: TGCAGCGTCACGACTAGCGGGGGCCCAGATACGCAGTATTTT. Protein sequence: CSVTTSGGPDTQYF.

The DNA of the CDR3 is TGTGCCAGCAGCCCCCGCCGGGACACCTACTCTGGAAACACCATATATTTT. Translating gives CASSPRRDTYSGNTIYF. The rearrangement joins TRBV11-2 to TRBJ1-3; TRBD1 might be the D (6 bases). The CDR3 runs 17 residues. Germline V lookup: CDR1 SGHAT, CDR2 FQNNGV. Trimming took off 5 bases at V and 0 bases at J, with 17 bases between the two ends. Variable domain in full (rest from reference TRBV11-2 and TRBJ1-3): EAGVAQSPRYKIIEKRQSVAFWCNPISGHATLYWYQQILGQGPKLLIQFQNNGVVDDSQLPKDRFSAERLKGVDSTLKIQPAKLEDSAVYLCASSPRRDTYSGNTIYFGEGSWLTVV.